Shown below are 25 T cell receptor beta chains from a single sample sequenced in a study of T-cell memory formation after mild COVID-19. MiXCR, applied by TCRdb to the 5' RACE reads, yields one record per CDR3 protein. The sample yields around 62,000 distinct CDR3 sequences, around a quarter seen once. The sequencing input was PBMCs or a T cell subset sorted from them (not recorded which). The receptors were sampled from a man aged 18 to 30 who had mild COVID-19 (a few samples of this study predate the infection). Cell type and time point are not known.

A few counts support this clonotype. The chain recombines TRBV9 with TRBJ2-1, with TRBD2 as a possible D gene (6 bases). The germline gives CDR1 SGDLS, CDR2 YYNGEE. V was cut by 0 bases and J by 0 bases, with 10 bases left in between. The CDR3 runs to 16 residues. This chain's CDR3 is CASSVGRAGSYNEQFF. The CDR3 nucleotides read TGTGCCAGCAGCGTAGGGAGGGCAGGCTCCTACAATGAGCAGTTCTTC.

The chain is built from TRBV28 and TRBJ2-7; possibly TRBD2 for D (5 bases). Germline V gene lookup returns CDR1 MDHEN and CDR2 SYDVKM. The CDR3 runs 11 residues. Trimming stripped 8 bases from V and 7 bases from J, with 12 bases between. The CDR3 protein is CASARGWEQYV. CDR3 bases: TGTGCCAGCGCCCGGGGTTGGGAGCAGTACGTC.

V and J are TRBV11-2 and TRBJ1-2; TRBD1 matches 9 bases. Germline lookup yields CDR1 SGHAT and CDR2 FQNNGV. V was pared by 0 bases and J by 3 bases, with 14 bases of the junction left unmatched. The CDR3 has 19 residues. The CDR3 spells CASSLEPPRDREVDYGYTF. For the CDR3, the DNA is TGTGCCAGCAGCTTAGAACCCCCCCGGGACAGGGAGGTAGACTATGGCTACACCTTC.

The CDR3 DNA sequence: TGTGCCAGCAGCTTTAAAGGCCGACACACCGGGGAGCTGTTTTTT. It translates to CASSFKGRHTGELFF. This chain links TRBV7-9 with TRBJ2-2; D not certain. The CDR3 totals 15 residues. V was pared by 3 bases and J by 3 bases, with 11 bases between. Germline V gives CDR1 SEHNR, CDR2 FQNEAQ (reference sequence).

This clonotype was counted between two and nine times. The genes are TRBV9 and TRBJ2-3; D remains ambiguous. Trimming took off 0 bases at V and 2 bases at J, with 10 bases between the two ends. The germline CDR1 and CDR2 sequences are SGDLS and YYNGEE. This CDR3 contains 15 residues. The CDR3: CASSVGVGSTDTQYF. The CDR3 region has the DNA TGTGCCAGCAGCGTAGGGGTCGGGTCCACAGATACGCAGTATTTT.

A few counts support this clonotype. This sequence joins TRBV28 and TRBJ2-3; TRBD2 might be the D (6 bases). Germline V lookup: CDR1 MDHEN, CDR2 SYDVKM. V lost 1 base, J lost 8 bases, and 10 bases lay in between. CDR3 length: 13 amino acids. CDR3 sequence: CASSLLLGGTQYF. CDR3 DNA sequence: TGTGCCAGCAGTTTATTGCTCGGGGGTACGCAGTATTTT.

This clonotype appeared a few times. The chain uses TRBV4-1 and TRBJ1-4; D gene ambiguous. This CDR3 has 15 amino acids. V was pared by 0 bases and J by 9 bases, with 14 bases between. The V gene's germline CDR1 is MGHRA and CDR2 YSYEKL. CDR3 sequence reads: CASSQDGTASKKLFF. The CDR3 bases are TGCGCCAGCAGCCAAGATGGAACGGCCTCAAAAAAACTGTTTTTT.

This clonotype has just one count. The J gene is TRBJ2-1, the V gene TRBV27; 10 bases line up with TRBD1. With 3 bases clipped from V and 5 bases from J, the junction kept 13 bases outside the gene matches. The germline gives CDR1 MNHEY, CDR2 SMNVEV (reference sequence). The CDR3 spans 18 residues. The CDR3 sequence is CASSFYTGGTGDNNEQFF. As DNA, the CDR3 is TGTGCCAGCAGTTTCTATACTGGGGGGACAGGGGACAACAATGAGCAGTTCTTC.

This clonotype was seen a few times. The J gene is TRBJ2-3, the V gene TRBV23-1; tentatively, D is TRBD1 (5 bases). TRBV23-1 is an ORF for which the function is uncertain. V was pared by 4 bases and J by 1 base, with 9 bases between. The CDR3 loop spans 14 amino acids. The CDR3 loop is CASSLGARTDTQYF. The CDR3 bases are TGCGCCAGCAGTCTTGGGGCCCGCACAGATACGCAGTATTTT.

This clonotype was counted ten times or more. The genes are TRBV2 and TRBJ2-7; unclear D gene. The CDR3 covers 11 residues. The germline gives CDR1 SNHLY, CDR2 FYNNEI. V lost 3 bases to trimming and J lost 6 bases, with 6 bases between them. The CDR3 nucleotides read TGTGCCAGCAGTGAGGCCAGCGAGCAGTACTTC. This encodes CASSEASEQYF.

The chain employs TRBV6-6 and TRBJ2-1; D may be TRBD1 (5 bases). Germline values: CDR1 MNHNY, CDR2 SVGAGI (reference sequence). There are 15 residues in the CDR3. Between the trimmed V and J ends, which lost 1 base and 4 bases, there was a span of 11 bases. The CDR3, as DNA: TGTGCCAGCAGTTACTTTATAGGGGCTTACAATGAGCAGTTCTTC. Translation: CASSYFIGAYNEQFF.

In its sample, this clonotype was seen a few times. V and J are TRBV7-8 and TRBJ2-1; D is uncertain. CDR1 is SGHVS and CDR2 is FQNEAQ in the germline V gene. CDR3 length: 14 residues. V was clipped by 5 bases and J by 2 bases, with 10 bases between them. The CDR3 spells CASSPVLAYNEQFF. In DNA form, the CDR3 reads TGTGCCAGCAGCCCCGTGCTAGCCTACAATGAGCAGTTCTTC.

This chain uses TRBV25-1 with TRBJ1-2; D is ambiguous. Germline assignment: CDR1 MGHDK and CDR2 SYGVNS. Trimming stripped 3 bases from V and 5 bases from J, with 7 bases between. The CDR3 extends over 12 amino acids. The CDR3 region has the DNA TGTGCCAGCAGTGACGGCGGGTATGGCTACACCTTC. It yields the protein CASSDGGYGYTF.

The CDR3 region has the DNA TGTGCCAGCAGCTTGCCTTCGGGGTTTTATGAGCAGTTCTTC. Residues: CASSLPSGFYEQFF. The genes are TRBV11-2 and TRBJ2-1; possibly TRBD2 for D (5 bases). V dropped 3 bases and J dropped 8 bases, with 14 bases sitting between them. The CDR3 spans 14 residues. The germline gives CDR1 SGHAT, CDR2 FQNNGV.

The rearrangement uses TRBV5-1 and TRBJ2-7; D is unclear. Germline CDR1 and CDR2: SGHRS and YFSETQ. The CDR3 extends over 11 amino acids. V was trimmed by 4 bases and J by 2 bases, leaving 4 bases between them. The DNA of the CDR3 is TGCGCCAGCAGCACCGCCTACGAGCAGTACTTC. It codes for CASSTAYEQYF.

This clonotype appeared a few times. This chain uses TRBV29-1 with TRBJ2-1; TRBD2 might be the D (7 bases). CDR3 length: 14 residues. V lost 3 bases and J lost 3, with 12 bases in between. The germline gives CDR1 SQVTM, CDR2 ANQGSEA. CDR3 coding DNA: TGCAGCGTTGAGGGGAGGGGACACTACAATGAGCAGTTCTTC. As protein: CSVEGRGHYNEQFF.

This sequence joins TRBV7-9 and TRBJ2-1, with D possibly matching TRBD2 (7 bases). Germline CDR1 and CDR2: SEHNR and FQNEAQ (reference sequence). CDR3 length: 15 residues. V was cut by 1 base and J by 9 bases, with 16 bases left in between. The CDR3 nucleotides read TGTGCCAGCAGCTTAGTCGTGGGGGGGCAGAGTGAGCAGTTCTTC. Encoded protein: CASSLVVGGQSEQFF.

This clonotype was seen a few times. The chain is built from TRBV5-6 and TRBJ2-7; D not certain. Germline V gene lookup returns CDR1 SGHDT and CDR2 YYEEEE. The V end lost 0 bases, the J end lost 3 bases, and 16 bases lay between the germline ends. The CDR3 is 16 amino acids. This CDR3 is CASSLGLEFELYEQYF. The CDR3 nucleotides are TGTGCCAGCAGCTTGGGTTTGGAGTTCGAACTCTACGAGCAGTACTTC.

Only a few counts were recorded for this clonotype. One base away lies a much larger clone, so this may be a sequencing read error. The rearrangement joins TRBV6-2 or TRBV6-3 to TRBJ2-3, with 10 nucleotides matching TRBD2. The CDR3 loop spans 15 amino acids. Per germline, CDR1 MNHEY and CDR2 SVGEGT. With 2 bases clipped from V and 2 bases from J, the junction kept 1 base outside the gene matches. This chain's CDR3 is CASSYSGGATDTQYF. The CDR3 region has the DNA TGTGCCAGCAGTTACAGCGGGGGGGCCACAGATACGCAGTATTTT.

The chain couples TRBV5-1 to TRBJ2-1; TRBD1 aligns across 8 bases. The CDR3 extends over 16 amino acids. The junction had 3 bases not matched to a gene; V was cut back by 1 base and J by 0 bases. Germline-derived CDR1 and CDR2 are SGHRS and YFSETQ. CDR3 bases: TGCGCCAGCAGCTTGTTTGGGACAGGCTCCTACAATGAGCAGTTCTTC. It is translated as CASSLFGTGSYNEQFF. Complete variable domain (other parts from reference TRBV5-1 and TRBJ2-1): KAGVTQTPRYLIKTRGQQVTLSCSPISGHRSVSWYQQTPGQGLQFLFEYFSETQRNKGNFPGRFSGRQFSNSRSEMNVSTLELGDSALYLCASSLFGTGSYNEQFFGPGTRLTVL.

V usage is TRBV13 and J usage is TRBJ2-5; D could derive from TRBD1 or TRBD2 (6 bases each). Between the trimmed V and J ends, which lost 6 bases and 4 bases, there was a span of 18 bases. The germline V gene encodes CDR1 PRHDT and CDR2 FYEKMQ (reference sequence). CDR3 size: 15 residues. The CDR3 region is CASRRNYRDLETQYF. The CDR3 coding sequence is TGTGCCAGCAGAAGGAATTACAGGGACTTAGAGACCCAGTACTTC.

CDR3 bases: TGTGCCAGCAGCTCGGGACAGGGAAGGGGCTACACCTTC. Translation gives CASSSGQGRGYTF. V is TRBV7-2 and J is TRBJ1-2; TRBD1 agrees at 9 bases. V lost 4 bases to trimming and J lost 8 bases; unmatched junction nucleotides: 5. The CDR3 sequence is 13 residues long. The germline V gene encodes CDR1 SGHTA and CDR2 FQGNSA.

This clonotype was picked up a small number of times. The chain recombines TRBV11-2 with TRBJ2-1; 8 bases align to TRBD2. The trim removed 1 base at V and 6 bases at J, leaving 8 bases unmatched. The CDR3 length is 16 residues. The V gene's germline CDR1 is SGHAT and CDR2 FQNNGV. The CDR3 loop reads CASSLVSGGASNEQFF. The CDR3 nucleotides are TGTGCCAGCAGCTTAGTTTCCGGGGGGGCCTCCAATGAGCAGTTCTTC.

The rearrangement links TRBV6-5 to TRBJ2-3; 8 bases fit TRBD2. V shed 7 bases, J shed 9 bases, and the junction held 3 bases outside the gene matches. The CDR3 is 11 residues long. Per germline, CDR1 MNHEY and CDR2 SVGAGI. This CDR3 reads CASIAGMTQYF. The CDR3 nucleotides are TGTGCCAGCATAGCGGGGATGACGCAGTATTTT.

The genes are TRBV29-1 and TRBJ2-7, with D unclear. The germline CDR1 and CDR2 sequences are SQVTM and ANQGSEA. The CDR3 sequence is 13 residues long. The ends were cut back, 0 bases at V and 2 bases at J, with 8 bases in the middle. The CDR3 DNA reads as TGCAGCGTTGAAGATAACTGGACCTACGAGCAGTACTTC. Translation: CSVEDNWTYEQYF.